This note documents a single T cell receptor (beta chain) sequence. The antigen remains undetermined. This sample is part of a study of cytomegalovirus exposure and HLA in healthy donors. Study overall: Ancestry clustering placed 70% to 85% of under 450 genotyped donors in the Caucasian-associated cluster. Findings and limits, study-wide: The study found most TCR sequences rare, yet found some public TCRs in many donors.

CDR1 is SEHNR, CDR2 FQNEAQ, per germline (reference sequence). Trimming cost V 5 bases and J 9 bases; bases outside gene matches: 10. The CDR3 loop spans 15 amino acids. Primers: 60 Vbeta forward and 13 Jbeta reverse. In the original processing: In a later analysis, the count reached 82 million or so unique TCR beta chains, with 10 million to 11 million shared. The table came from immunoSEQ multiplex PCR; TCRdb's copy has only in-frame clones and leaves some out. The V and J calls and clone size are taken from that table; D and trimming were inferred from the DNA. The sample lists about 150,000 clones, over 80% seen once, with 3% to 3.5% in the top ten.

The chain employs TRBV7-9 and TRBJ2-1; 10 bases match TRBD2. This clonotype was obtained from a male donor in good health and CMV-seronegative. The sample comprised PBMCs. The CDR3 nucleotides are TGTGCCAGCAGCGCTACTAGCGGGGCAGCGGCTGAGCAGTTCTTC. Encoded protein: CASSATSGAAAEQFF.